Each of the 27 T cell receptor beta chains below was sequenced from the same sample in a study of T cell responses to AZD1222 COVID-19 vaccine. TCRdb keeps only in-frame clones here, not all; method: immunoSEQ multiplex PCR. Among nearly 55,000 clones, roughly 90% were seen once, and the ten largest hold about 15%. The sample was peripheral blood, taken 28 days after the second AZD1222 dose. The source of these receptors is an adult who received the AZD1222 COVID-19 vaccine.

The CDR3 DNA follows: TGTGCCTGGAGTGGGGGGCGCGATCAGCCCCAGCATTTT. Protein sequence: CAWSGGRDQPQHF. The chain is built from TRBV30 and TRBJ1-5; the D gene is possibly TRBD1 (6 bases). V dropped 1 base and J dropped 5 bases, with 9 bases sitting between them. Germline V lookup: CDR1 GTSNPN, CDR2 SVGIG (reference sequence). CDR3 size: 13 residues.

The chain employs TRBV12-3 or TRBV12-4 and TRBJ1-1; D unclear. The CDR3 extends over 13 amino acids. V was trimmed by 5 bases and J by 5 bases, leaving 12 bases between them. CDR3 sequence reads: CASSRAPRTEAFF. DNA of the CDR3: TGTGCCAGCAGTCGGGCCCCAAGGACTGAAGCTTTCTTT.

The CDR3 coding sequence is TGCGCCAGCAGCCGAGATTTCCACACTGAAGCTTTCTTT. Amino acid sequence: CASSRDFHTEAFF. The chain employs TRBV5-1 and TRBJ1-1; D uncertain. Germline CDR1 is SGHRS and CDR2 is YFSETQ. This CDR3 is 13 amino acids long. V was cut by 4 bases and J by 3 bases, with 10 bases left in between.

J is TRBJ1-4 and V is TRBV19; D uncertain. This CDR3 comprises 15 residues. Germline loops: CDR1 LNHDA, CDR2 SQIVND (reference sequence). The V end was cut by 3 bases, the J end by 5 bases, with 13 bases between. The chain's CDR3 is CASSINSNPNEKLFF. The DNA for the CDR3 is TGTGCCAGTAGTATCAACAGCAACCCGAATGAAAAACTGTTTTTT.

The chain is built from TRBV12-3 or TRBV12-4 and TRBJ2-5; TRBD2 is a possible D gene (6 bases). CDR3 length equals 13 residues. V was trimmed by 5 bases and J by 2 bases, leaving 9 bases between them. This CDR3 is CASSPGLQETQYF. CDR3 coding DNA: TGTGCCAGCAGTCCGGGACTTCAAGAGACCCAGTACTTC.

This clone was detected once. The V call is TRBV7-9, the J call TRBJ1-4; 7 positions agree with TRBD1. The CDR3 is 16 residues long. The V and J ends lost 2 bases and 4 bases, in that order; junction bases with no gene match: 7. Per germline, CDR1 SEHNR and CDR2 FQNEAQ (reference sequence). DNA for the CDR3: TGTGCCAGCAGCTTAATCGCGGGACAGCTTAATGAAAAACTGTTTTTT. This gives the protein CASSLIAGQLNEKLFF.

The chain carries TRBV11-2 and TRBJ2-7; D call uncertain. Germline assignment: CDR1 SGHAT and CDR2 FQNNGV. V was shortened by 1 base and J by 0 bases, with 7 bases between the two germline ends. This CDR3 is built from 14 residues. In nucleotides, the CDR3 is TGTGCCAGCAGCTTAGTGAGGAACTCCTACGAGCAGTACTTC. Translation: CASSLVRNSYEQYF. The whole variable domain, filled in from reference TRBV11-2 and TRBJ2-7, reads EAGVAQSPRYKIIEKRQSVAFWCNPISGHATLYWYQQILGQGPKLLIQFQNNGVVDDSQLPKDRFSAERLKGVDSTLKIQPAKLEDSAVYLCASSLVRNSYEQYFGPGTRLTVT.

The chain joins TRBV19 to TRBJ1-5; 9 bases agree with TRBD1. The ends lost 5 bases at V and 5 bases at J; junction bases unmatched: 7. CDR3 length: 15 amino acids. In germline, CDR1 is LNHDA, CDR2 SQIVND (reference sequence). In DNA form, the CDR3 reads TGTGCCAGTAGTGTTGACAGGGGGTTCGATCAGCCCCAGCATTTT. It specifies CASSVDRGFDQPQHF.

The chain employs TRBV2 and TRBJ1-4; D ambiguous. The germline V gene encodes CDR1 SNHLY and CDR2 FYNNEI. With 7 bases removed from V and 8 bases from J, the gap between germline ends came to 14 bases. The CDR3 covers 13 residues. The CDR3 nucleotides are TGTGCCAGCAAAGTAAGACAACAGGAAAAACTGTTTTTT. Amino acid sequence: CASKVRQQEKLFF.

The chain employs TRBV10-2 and TRBJ2-7; D is undetermined. Trimming stripped 3 bases from V and 3 bases from J, with 6 bases between. The CDR3 is 12 amino acids. Germline CDR1 is WSHSY and CDR2 is SAAADI. Here the CDR3 DNA reads TGCGCCAGCAGTGAACAGAACTACGAGCAGTACTTC. Its translation: CASSEQNYEQYF.

The DNA for the CDR3 is TGTGCCAGCAGCTCCCGACTAGCGGGAGGGTTCAATGAGCAGTTCTTC. This codes for CASSSRLAGGFNEQFF. The chain couples TRBV7-2 to TRBJ2-1; 14 bases agree with TRBD2. This CDR3 region has 16 residues. CDR1 SGHTA and CDR2 FQGNSA come from the germline V gene. After removal of 4 bases from V and 6 bases from J, the junction contained 5 bases not matched to a gene.

V usage is TRBV2 and J usage is TRBJ1-5, with unresolved D. The CDR3 runs 13 residues. Germline V CDR1 and CDR2: SNHLY, FYNNEI. V lost 7 bases, J lost 7 bases, and 14 bases lay in between. DNA for the CDR3: TGTGCCAGCAAAGCTGGCCTGGGACAGCCCCAGCATTTT. It yields the protein CASKAGLGQPQHF. Using reference TRBV2 and TRBJ1-5 for the parts outside the CDR3, the full variable domain is EPEVTQTPSHQVTQMGQEVILRCVPISNHLYFYWYRQILGQKVEFLVSFYNNEISEKSEIFDDQFSVERPDGSNFTLKIRSTKLEDSAMYFCASKAGLGQPQHFGDGTRLSIL.

In this sample, this clone turned up once. The V gene is TRBV5-1, the J gene TRBJ1-1, with D maybe TRBD1 (6 bases). CDR3 size: 15 residues. V gave up 0 bases and J gave up 0 bases, with 9 bases separating them. Germline V gene lookup returns CDR1 SGHRS and CDR2 YFSETQ. Written as DNA, the CDR3 is TGCGCCAGCAGCTTGGAGCAGGGGATGAACACTGAAGCTTTCTTT. Protein product: CASSLEQGMNTEAFF.

This chain connects TRBV29-1 to TRBJ2-6; D might be TRBD1 (6 bases). CDR3 length equals 14 residues. Germline V gives CDR1 SQVTM, CDR2 ANQGSEA. Trimming cost V 5 bases and J 1 base, with 9 bases left between them. CDR3 in amino acids: CSVFTGSGANVLTF. The CDR3 DNA follows: TGCAGCGTTTTCACAGGGTCTGGGGCCAACGTCCTGACTTTC.

The chain joins TRBV19 to TRBJ1-4; D is ambiguous. CDR3 length: 13 amino acids. Per the germline V gene, CDR1 is LNHDA and CDR2 is SQIVND (reference sequence). Trimming stripped 4 bases from V and 4 bases from J, with 7 bases between. The CDR3 nucleotides read TGTGCCAGTAGTAATGCCGGTAATGAAAAACTGTTTTTT. Its translation: CASSNAGNEKLFF.

This clone was counted between two and nine times. The CDR3 DNA is TGTGCCAGCAGCCAAGCCGGGGCGCAGCAGTACTTC. Translation gives CASSQAGAQQYF. The chain links TRBV3-1 (or the pseudogene TRBV3-2) to TRBJ2-7; D assignment may be TRBD1 or TRBD2 (5 bases each). Deletions cut 1 base from V and 8 bases from J, with 9 bases between. Germline V gene sequence: CDR1 LGHDT, CDR2 YNNKEL (reference sequence). The length of the CDR3 is 12 residues.

The chain is built from TRBV6-1 and TRBJ1-1; D is perhaps TRBD1 (5 bases). CDR1 MNHNS and CDR2 SASEGT come from the germline V gene. CDR3 length: 16 residues. The V gene lost 2 bases and the J gene lost 2 bases, with 15 bases spanning the gap. CDR3 nucleotides: TGTGCCAGCAGTGAATGGTCAGGGATCTTAAACACTGAAGCTTTCTTT. It encodes CASSEWSGILNTEAFF.

This clone was observed a handful of times. V gene TRBV7-2 combines with J gene TRBJ1-5; D not resolved. CDR1 SGHTA and CDR2 FQGNSA come from the germline V gene. The V and J ends lost 1 base and 0 bases respectively, with 4 bases between them. The CDR3 consists of 14 residues. The CDR3 reads CASSLEISNQPQHF. Written as DNA, the CDR3 is TGTGCCAGCAGCTTAGAGATTAGCAATCAGCCCCAGCATTTT.

This sequence joins TRBV2 and TRBJ2-2; possible D gene TRBD2, 6 bases. The V gene lost 6 bases and the J gene lost 0 bases, with 11 bases spanning the gap. The CDR3 loop spans 15 amino acids. From germline, CDR1 is SNHLY and CDR2 FYNNEI. The CDR3 sequence is CASRDSGANTGELFF. DNA for the CDR3: TGTGCCAGCAGGGATAGCGGAGCGAACACCGGGGAGCTGTTTTTT.

This rearrangement joins TRBV30 to TRBJ2-7, with no clear D. Germline lookup yields CDR1 GTSNPN and CDR2 SVGIG (reference sequence). CDR3 length: 11 residues. The germline V and J ends were trimmed by 1 base and 5 bases, with 6 bases remaining between them. CDR3 loop: CAWSDSDEQYF. CDR3 coding DNA: TGTGCCTGGAGTGATAGTGACGAGCAGTACTTC.

V usage is TRBV28 and J usage is TRBJ2-1, with D possibly being TRBD2 (5 bases). CDR1 and CDR2 (germline): MDHEN, SYDVKM. This CDR3 is 15 amino acids long. V gave up 10 bases and J gave up 6 bases, with 22 bases separating them. CDR3 region: CATSSYAGPFNEQFF. For the CDR3, the DNA is TGTGCCACCTCATCCTATGCGGGTCCATTCAATGAGCAGTTCTTC.

The chain has TRBV7-2 and TRBJ2-1; D is unresolved. The V gene lost 0 bases and the J gene lost 2 bases, with 8 bases spanning the gap. Looked up from germline, CDR1 is SGHTA and CDR2 is FQGNSA. This CDR3 is 15 amino acids long. The CDR3, as DNA: TGTGCCAGCAGCTTAGCGGCAGGAGCCTACAATGAGCAGTTCTTC. Translated, it gives CASSLAAGAYNEQFF.

V is TRBV5-5 and J is TRBJ1-5; unclear D gene. Trimming stripped 8 bases from V and 0 bases from J, with 24 bases between. The CDR3 sequence is 18 residues long. CDR1 is SGHKS and CDR2 is YYEKEE in the germline V gene (reference sequence). In nucleotides, the CDR3 is TGTGCCAGGAACGGGTTCCCTGATGACACTTATAGCAATCAGCCCCAGCATTTT. As protein: CARNGFPDDTYSNQPQHF.

The count of this clone is one. V gene TRBV12-3 or TRBV12-4 combines with J gene TRBJ2-1; D may be TRBD2 (5 bases). The CDR3 contains 13 residues. V lost 7 bases and J 6 bases, leaving 13 bases between the germline ends. The CDR3 reads CASKLLAGNEQFF. The DNA for the CDR3 is TGTGCCAGCAAGCTGCTAGCCGGCAATGAGCAGTTCTTC.

The chain recombines TRBV10-1 with TRBJ1-1, with no clear D. CDR1 is WNHNN, CDR2 SYGVQD, per germline (reference sequence). Trimming removed 0 bases from V and 0 bases from J, with 2 bases in between. CDR3 length: 13 residues. This CDR3 is CASSESLNTEAFF. CDR3 nucleotides: TGCGCCAGCAGTGAGTCGCTGAACACTGAAGCTTTCTTT.

This clone was seen only a few times. J is TRBJ2-3 and V is TRBV7-2; 8 bases agree with TRBD2. The CDR3 totals 16 residues. The trim removed 1 base at V and 4 bases at J, leaving 7 bases unmatched. CDR1 SGHTA and CDR2 FQGNSA come from the germline V gene. The CDR3 loop is CASSLVGRVAADTQYF. The CDR3 DNA sequence: TGTGCCAGCAGCTTAGTCGGGAGGGTAGCCGCAGATACGCAGTATTTT.

The chain joins TRBV5-4 to TRBJ1-2, with 10 bases matching TRBD1. After removal of 3 bases from V and 2 bases from J, the junction contained 1 base not matched to a gene. CDR3 length equals 14 residues. Germline lookup yields CDR1 SGHNT and CDR2 YYREEE (reference sequence). The CDR3 region is CASSSGQGNYGYTF. CDR3 bases: TGTGCCAGCAGCTCGGGACAGGGGAACTATGGCTACACCTTC.